This T cell receptor (beta chain) was retrieved from a study of cytomegalovirus exposure and HLA in healthy donors. The germline gives CDR1 SGHTA, CDR2 FQGNSA. The ends lost 5 bases at V and 2 bases at J; junction bases unmatched: 4. The CDR3 consists of 14 residues. TCRdb's table, derived via immunoSEQ multiplex PCR, lists solely in-frame clones and lacks some. Seen here are around 70,000 clones, 94% observed once, and the top ten hold 1.9%. Specimen: PBMCs. V usage is TRBV7-2 and J usage is TRBJ2-7, with TRBD2 matching over 9 bases. The source is a woman aged 18-35 years in good health and CMV-seropositive. CDR3 nucleotide sequence: TGTGCCAGCAGCCTGACTAGCGGACCCTACGAGCAGTACTTC. This codes for CASSLTSGPYEQYF.